The clone carrying this T cell receptor (beta chain) was observed once. The conserved phenylalanine or tryptophan normally closing the CDR3 is absent here, so this likely arose from a read error. No DNA is shown, since the ends of the CDR3 on it are uncertain; the CDR3 is the one TCRdb lists. The CDR3 spans 19 residues, counting both ends. Germline CDR1 ENHRY, CDR2 SYGVKD. TCRdb redid the calling of the PCR reads with MiXCR, one entry per CDR3 protein. This sample has about 16,000 distinct CDR3 sequences, with less than 50% found just once. This sample is part of a study of tumor-infiltrating lymphocytes in oesophageal squamous cell carcinoma.

The source is a female donor with esophageal squamous cell carcinoma. The material sequenced was normal esophageal tissue next to the tumor. This rearrangement joins TRBV10-3 to TRBJ2-7; the D call of TRBD1 is as the table states it, not checked on the DNA. This chain's CDR3 is CASSMPRRVVASMSSSSAP.